Included here is one T cell receptor beta chain sequence, with context. There are many counts of this clonotype. Its antigen has not been determined. Per-base quality was not reported, and no clone a single base away is much larger than it. The treatment or condition label corresponds to: in vitro stimulation with specific CMV peptide epitopes to enrich CMV-specific T cells. This entry comes from a study of T cell repertoires in cytomegalovirus infection (dated by TCRdb to about 2019). For context, the study as a whole: Recently identified HLA-C-restricted CMV epitopes, whose presentation resists viral immunomodulation, were targeted by peptide stimulations together with well-studied HLA-B-restricted epitopes. Donor HLA type was relevant to the analysis, because carriage of CMV infection together with the matching HLA type was indicated by public TCR beta signatures.

The listed sequencing device is Illumina HiSeq 1500. TCRdb handled the public reads itself, with Q25 trimming in fastp and clone calling in MiXCR, and kept productive beta chains. CDR3 protein sequences are deduplicated, and each keeps its most common genes and DNA. A total of about 52,000 distinct CDR3 sequences appear in this sample, around 20% of them only once. Roughly 77% of the sample is held by the ten biggest clonotypes. Points the paper makes about the study in general: In both this cohort and an independent approximately 400-donor cohort, the cumulative frequency of public TCR beta family members distinguished carriers of CMV infection plus the relevant HLA type. The ex vivo response was dominated by HLA-C-restricted CMV-specific TCR beta clonotypes, which also provided the single most frequent clonotype in two of eight donors.

This clonotype was obtained from a human donor in good health (CMV status not recorded). Some clones in this sample may be carry-over from other donors' samples. The sequencing here drew on CD8+ T cells from cultured PBMCs, taken from culture after CMV antigen stimulation.

The CDR3 is CASSLDGFFTEAFF. The sequenced DNA: TGTGCCAGCAGCTTGGATGGGTTTTTCACTGAAGCTTTCTTT. The sequence is built from TRBV11-2 and TRBJ1-1, with the D gene not confidently named. There are 14 amino acids in the CDR3, from cysteine to phenylalanine inclusive. The kept DNA is CDR3 alone, 42 bases in frame from the first base. According to the germline V gene, CDR1 reads SGHAT and CDR2 reads FQNNGV. V is reduced by 3 bases and J by 4 bases, leaving a spacing of 12 bases between them.